These 26 T cell receptor beta chains came from one sample sequenced in a study of PD-1 blockade in classical Hodgkin lymphoma. No patient escaped relapse after autologous stem cell transplantation, and brentuximab vedotin exposure varied. The data were produced by immunoSEQ multiplex PCR, yet TCRdb's version contains in-frame clones alone and is incomplete. The sample has 35,000 to 45,000 clones, about 71% seen once. This sample comprised peripheral blood mononuclear cells (PBMCs), obtained at baseline. The receptors were sampled from a human donor with classical Hodgkin lymphoma.

V gene TRBV27 combines with J gene TRBJ2-3; TRBD2 might be the D (7 bases). This CDR3 region has 15 residues. CDR1 and CDR2 (germline): MNHEY, SMNVEV (reference sequence). V dropped 4 bases and J dropped 0 bases, with 11 bases sitting between them. CDR3 bases: TGTGCCAGCAGTTGGGGGGGCGGGAGCACAGATACGCAGTATTTT. Its protein is CASSWGGGSTDTQYF.

This chain uses TRBV28 with TRBJ1-3, with TRBD1 as a possible D gene (6 bases). Deletions cut 5 bases from V and 0 bases from J, with 17 bases between. This CDR3 comprises 17 residues. Germline V lookup: CDR1 MDHEN, CDR2 SYDVKM. CDR3 loop: CASSTSWGALSGNTIYF. The CDR3 coding sequence is TGTGCCAGCAGTACGAGTTGGGGGGCGCTCTCTGGAAACACCATATATTTT.

The rearrangement uses TRBV9 and TRBJ2-7, with TRBD2 identical over 7 bases. J lost 0 bases, V lost 0 bases, and 12 bases had no gene match. This CDR3 is built from 18 residues. CDR1 is SGDLS and CDR2 is YYNGEE in the germline V gene. CDR3 sequence (DNA): TGTGCCAGCAGCGTAGGGTCGGGAGGCCTACCCCTCTCCTACGAGCAGTACTTC. This gives the protein CASSVGSGGLPLSYEQYF.

This chain uses TRBV4-2 with TRBJ2-1; D might be TRBD2 (6 bases). The CDR3 spans 13 residues. Germline values: CDR1 LGHNA, CDR2 YNFKEQ. The V end was cut by 2 bases, the J end by 10 bases, with 12 bases between. The CDR3 here is CASSQKTSREQFF. CDR3 DNA: TGTGCCAGCAGCCAAAAGACTAGTCGGGAGCAGTTCTTC.

The sample holds a few counts of this clone. The V and J genes are TRBV29-1 and TRBJ2-3; tentatively, D is TRBD2 (6 bases). The CDR3 spans 13 residues. Germline CDR1 is SQVTM and CDR2 is ANQGSEA. Trimming stripped 3 bases from V and 0 bases from J, with 7 bases between. The CDR3 bases are TGCAGCGTTGACGGGGGAAGCACAGATACGCAGTATTTT. Translated, it gives CSVDGGSTDTQYF.

CDR3 nucleotide sequence: TGTGCCTGGAGTGTCACGGGACGTCCAACCTATGAGCAGTTCTTC. It encodes CAWSVTGRPTYEQFF. The chain employs TRBV30 and TRBJ2-1; D possibly uses TRBD1 or TRBD2 (5 bases each). CDR3 length equals 15 residues. With 0 bases removed from V and 8 bases from J, the gap between germline ends came to 17 bases. The germline CDR1 and CDR2 sequences are GTSNPN and SVGIG (reference sequence).

The rearrangement uses TRBV4-3 and TRBJ2-3; a weak D match, TRBD2 (7 bases). The CDR3 length is 16 residues. V was shortened by 4 bases and J by 2 bases, with 16 bases between the two germline ends. Germline V lookup: CDR1 LGHNA, CDR2 YSLEER. In nucleotides, the CDR3 is TGCGCCAGCAGCCCGTCGACGGCGGGGGCCACAGATACGCAGTATTTT. It codes for CASSPSTAGATDTQYF.

This clone was seen only once. The rearrangement links TRBV4-1 to TRBJ2-5; no clear D. TRBJ2-7 matches the DNA end more closely, so the J call is doubtful. The CDR3 covers 19 residues. The germline V gene encodes CDR1 MGHRA and CDR2 YSYEKL. The CDR3 region has the DNA TGCGCCAGCAGCCAACTAGTCCAATCATCTATAACAGCCTCCTACGAGCAGTACTTC. This translates into CASSQLVQSSITASYEQYF.

This sequence joins TRBV21-1 and TRBJ2-2; the DNA was not compared with TRBD2, the D call given in the table. TRBV21-1 is shown as a pseudogene. The CDR3 consists of 18 residues. The CDR3, as DNA: TGTGCCAGCAGCAAAGAAGGCGGGCAAAAGCTTGTGACCGGGGAGCTGTTTTTT. This gives the protein CASSKEGGQKLVTGELFF.

The chain uses TRBV9 and TRBJ2-5; 12 positions match TRBD1. There are 18 residues in the CDR3. Germline V lookup: CDR1 SGDLS, CDR2 YYNGEE. V was pared by 4 bases and J by 2 bases, with 12 bases of the junction left unmatched. The CDR3 DNA reads TGTGCCAGCAGCCCAGGAGGGACAGGGGGCCGTCTACAAGAGACCCAGTACTTC. It codes for CASSPGGTGGRLQETQYF.

This clone was counted only a few times. This chain joins TRBV11-2 and TRBJ2-3; TRBD2 matches at 7 bases. V lost 2 bases and J lost 0; bases outside the gene matches: 5. CDR3 length equals 16 residues. Germline values: CDR1 SGHAT, CDR2 FQNNGV. In nucleotides, the CDR3 is TGTGCCAGCAGCTTATCGGGGGGTTCTAGCACAGATACGCAGTATTTT. Its translation is CASSLSGGSSTDTQYF.

The chain uses TRBV7-2 and TRBJ2-7, with a tentative D call TRBD2 (6 bases). V lost 4 bases, J lost 3 bases, and 13 bases lay in between. Germline loops: CDR1 SGHTA, CDR2 FQGNSA. This CDR3 spans 14 amino acids. The CDR3 loop is CASSWDWKSYEQYF. In DNA, the CDR3 is TGTGCCAGCAGCTGGGACTGGAAAAGCTACGAGCAGTACTTC.

This chain links TRBV28 with TRBJ2-3; the match to TRBD2 covers 9 bases. V shed 3 bases, J shed 3 bases, and the junction held 1 base outside the gene matches. The CDR3 is 14 residues long. Germline V gives CDR1 MDHEN, CDR2 SYDVKM. The CDR3 sequence is CASSFLAGTDTQYF. CDR3 DNA: TGTGCCAGCAGTTTCCTAGCGGGGACAGATACGCAGTATTTT.

V usage is TRBV6-5 and J usage is TRBJ1-3; no definite D call. The V end lost 6 bases, the J end lost 8 bases, and 8 bases lay between the germline ends. CDR1 and CDR2 from the germline V gene are MNHEY and SVGAGI. This CDR3 contains 11 residues. For the CDR3, the DNA is TGTGCCAGCAGGTTTTCCTACACCATATATTTT. It yields the protein CASRFSYTIYF.

The J gene is TRBJ2-1, the V gene TRBV28, with D uncertain. The germline V gene has CDR1 MDHEN and CDR2 SYDVKM. Trimming removed 6 bases at V and 5 bases at J, with 11 bases between. The CDR3 is made up of 13 amino acids. The CDR3 loop reads CASSNPPHNEQFF. CDR3 coding DNA: TGTGCCAGCAGCAATCCCCCCCACAATGAGCAGTTCTTC.

The genes are TRBV7-3 and TRBJ2-7; 9 nucleotides agree with TRBD2. With 0 bases clipped from V and 6 bases from J, the junction kept 3 bases outside the gene matches. The CDR3 runs to 14 residues. Germline V CDR1 and CDR2: SGHTA, FQGTGA. The CDR3 bases are TGTGCCAGCAGCTTAACAGCGGGAGGTACCGAGCAGTACTTC. It translates to CASSLTAGGTEQYF.

CDR3 sequence reads: CAISEWGDTDTQYF. CDR3 coding DNA: TGTGCCATCAGTGAGTGGGGGGACACAGATACGCAGTATTTT. The chain has TRBV10-3 and TRBJ2-3, with a tentative D call TRBD2 (6 bases). V gave up 1 base and J gave up 2 bases, with 7 bases separating them. The CDR3 runs 14 residues. The V gene's germline CDR1 is ENHRY and CDR2 SYGVKD.

The chain recombines TRBV7-2 with TRBJ1-1; D uncertain. In germline, CDR1 is SGHTA, CDR2 FQGNSA. Trimming removed 5 bases at V and 5 bases at J, with 12 bases between. The CDR3 has 13 residues. CDR3 loop: CASSRLSATEAFF. DNA for the CDR3: TGTGCCAGCAGCAGATTGTCGGCGACTGAAGCTTTCTTT.

The V gene is TRBV6-1, the J gene TRBJ2-1; D ambiguous. This CDR3 is 11 amino acids long. The V and J ends lost 5 bases and 8 bases respectively, with 7 bases between them. Looked up from germline, CDR1 is MNHNS and CDR2 is SASEGT. The DNA of the CDR3 is TGTGCCAGCAGTTACGTTGATGAGCAGTTCTTC. Amino acids: CASSYVDEQFF.

CDR3 residues: CASSGSETDTQYF. CDR3 bases: TGTGCCAGCTCAGGGTCAGAAACAGATACGCAGTATTTT. The chain recombines TRBV18 with TRBJ2-3, with unresolved D. V dropped 5 bases and J dropped 3 bases, with 9 bases sitting between them. From germline, CDR1 is KGHSH and CDR2 LQKENI. The CDR3 is 13 residues long.

The sample holds a few counts of this clone. The chain carries TRBV5-3 and TRBJ1-5, with D hard to call. TRBV5-3 is an open reading frame, and its role is uncertain. Trimming cost V 10 bases and J 5 bases, with 16 bases left between them. This CDR3 is built from 13 residues. The CDR3 DNA sequence: TGTGCCTTCCTCACTAGCCTTGATCAGCCCCAGCATTTT. Protein: CAFLTSLDQPQHF.

The table lists this clone with a count of one. J is TRBJ1-5 and V is TRBV6-6, with D hard to call. Germline-derived CDR1 and CDR2 are MNHNY and SVGAGI (reference sequence). Trimming took 3 bases from V and 5 from J, leaving 11 bases between them. The CDR3 covers 14 residues. The CDR3 bases are TGTGCCAGCAGTTATAGAGGAAGAGATCAGCCCCAGCATTTT. It encodes CASSYRGRDQPQHF.

The gene calls are TRBV6-6 and TRBJ1-2, with 9 bases identical to TRBD1. Per the germline V gene, CDR1 is MNHNY and CDR2 is SVGAGI (reference sequence). Losses at the gene ends were 0 bases for V and 3 bases for J; bases not matched to a gene: 5. This CDR3 has 16 residues. The CDR3 sequence: CASSYSGDRGDYGYTF. The CDR3, as DNA: TGTGCCAGCAGTTACTCCGGAGACAGGGGGGACTATGGCTACACCTTC.

This clone was seen a single time. The chain uses TRBV7-9 and TRBJ1-1, with TRBD1 as a possible D gene (6 bases). Trimming pared 4 bases from V and 5 bases from J, leaving 11 bases between. From germline, CDR1 is SEHNR and CDR2 FQNEAQ (reference sequence). This CDR3 has 13 residues. In DNA form, the CDR3 reads TGTGCCAGCAGCTCCCGGGACACTACTGAAGCTTTCTTT. It translates to CASSSRDTTEAFF.

CDR3 in amino acids: CASSAITGEAFF. The CDR3 nucleotides read TGTGCCAGCTCAGCCATCACGGGTGAAGCTTTCTTT. This chain links TRBV18 with TRBJ1-1, with unresolved D. Between the trimmed V and J ends, which lost 5 bases and 7 bases, there was a span of 11 bases. Germline assignment: CDR1 KGHSH and CDR2 LQKENI. The CDR3 sequence is 12 residues long.

This rearrangement joins TRBV9 to TRBJ2-7; 7 bases align to TRBD2. The germline V gene has CDR1 SGDLS and CDR2 YYNGEE. V dropped 0 bases and J dropped 2; count of bases not matched to a gene: 8. This CDR3 spans 16 amino acids. CDR3 residues: CASSVAQTSATYEQYF. CDR3 in DNA: TGTGCCAGCAGCGTAGCCCAAACTAGCGCAACCTACGAGCAGTACTTC.